The sequence of this T cell receptor (beta chain) was determined in a study of blood T cell repertoires in COVID-19. For the study at large: Specimens from acute and convalescent COVID-19 originated in the United States, Italy and Spain.

The length of the CDR3 is 14 residues. Per the germline V gene, CDR1 is MDHEN and CDR2 is SYDVKM. With V trimmed by 3 bases and J by 7 bases, 7 bases remained unmatched. Original data processing: For nucleated cells, counts were estimated from reference gene primer amplification. The method was immunoSEQ multiplex PCR; TCRdb's version includes in-frame clones alone and lacks a portion of them. The V and J calls and clone size come from that table; D and trimming were worked out from the DNA. The sample shows approximately 300,000 clones, more than 85% of them seen only once. All recovered Cohort 3 donors got two negative PCRs, got clearance, or saw symptom resolution.

The gene calls are TRBV28 and TRBJ1-2, with 8 nucleotides matching TRBD1. Sequencing input: PBMCs or T cells enriched from blood (not recorded which). This TCR was recovered from a woman under 40 who had recovered from COVID-19. CDR3 nucleotide sequence: TGTGCCAGCAGTTTCGCCCAGGGGGCCGGTGGCTACACCTTC. Residues: CASSFAQGAGGYTF.